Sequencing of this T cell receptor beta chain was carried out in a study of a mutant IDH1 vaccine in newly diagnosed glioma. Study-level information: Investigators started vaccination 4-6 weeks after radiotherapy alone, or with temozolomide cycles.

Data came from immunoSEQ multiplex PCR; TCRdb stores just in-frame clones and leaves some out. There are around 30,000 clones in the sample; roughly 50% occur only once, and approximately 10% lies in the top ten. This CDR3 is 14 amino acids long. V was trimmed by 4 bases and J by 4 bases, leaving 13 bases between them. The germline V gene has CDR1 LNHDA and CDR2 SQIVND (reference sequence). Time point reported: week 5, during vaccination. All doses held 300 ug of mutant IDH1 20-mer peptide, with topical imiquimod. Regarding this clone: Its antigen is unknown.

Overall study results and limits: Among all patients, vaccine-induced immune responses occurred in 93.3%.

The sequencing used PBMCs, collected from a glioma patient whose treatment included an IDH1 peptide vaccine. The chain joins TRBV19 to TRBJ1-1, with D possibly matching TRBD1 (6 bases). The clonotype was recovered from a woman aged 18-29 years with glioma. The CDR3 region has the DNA TGTGCCAGTAGTACCGCCCAGGGGACCACTGAAGCTTTCTTT. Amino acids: CASSTAQGTTEAFF.